Here is one T cell receptor beta chain with its context. The data originate from a study of blood T cell repertoires in COVID-19. Overall study context: From T cells, B-cell-depleted T cells, or PBMCs came the material, which was cDNA or gDNA.

Trimming removed 5 bases from V and 4 bases from J; junction bases left unmatched: 3. The germline gives CDR1 MNHEY, CDR2 SVGEGT. This CDR3 has 15 amino acids. The Seattle patients, enrolled during active infection, were followed longitudinally. Source study methods: Estimated nucleated cell counts came from reference gene primer amplification. Repertoires were generated with immunoSEQ multiplex PCR, while TCRdb's copy carries only in-frame clones and drops some. V, J and clone size are those of that table, while D and trimming were read from the DNA. This table has fewer than 250,000 clones, more than 70% appearing once.

The chain uses TRBV6-2 or TRBV6-3 and TRBJ2-2; 11 nucleotides line up with TRBD1. The source is a woman of 80 years or more with COVID-19, enrolled during active disease. Sequenced: peripheral blood. The CDR3 is CASSRTGGLTGELFF. As DNA, the CDR3 is TGTGCCAGCAGTCGGACAGGGGGCCTCACCGGGGAGCTGTTTTTT.